This entry concerns a single T cell receptor (beta chain). No antigen is known for it. The entry originates in a study of cytomegalovirus exposure and HLA in healthy donors. The CDR3 consists of 13 residues. V gave up 1 base and J gave up 2 bases, with 8 bases separating them. The germline CDR1 and CDR2 sequences are GTSNPN and SVGIG (reference sequence). Study-wide results and limits: In a later analysis, HLA-associated beta chains showed higher expansion and lower generation probabilities than comparable chains.

The primer mix had 60 Vbeta and 13 Jbeta primers. Measured with immunoSEQ multiplex PCR; TCRdb has only the in-frame clones, and not every one. The sample includes some 140,000 clones, almost 80% of them seen just once. The chain combines TRBV30 with TRBJ1-1, with D perhaps matching TRBD1 (6 bases). Sequenced: PBMCs. The clonotype was recovered from a man between 18 and 29 years old in good health and CMV-seronegative. Written as DNA, the CDR3 is TGTGCCTGGAGTGGCAGGGGAAACACTGAAGCTTTCTTT. Its protein product is CAWSGRGNTEAFF.